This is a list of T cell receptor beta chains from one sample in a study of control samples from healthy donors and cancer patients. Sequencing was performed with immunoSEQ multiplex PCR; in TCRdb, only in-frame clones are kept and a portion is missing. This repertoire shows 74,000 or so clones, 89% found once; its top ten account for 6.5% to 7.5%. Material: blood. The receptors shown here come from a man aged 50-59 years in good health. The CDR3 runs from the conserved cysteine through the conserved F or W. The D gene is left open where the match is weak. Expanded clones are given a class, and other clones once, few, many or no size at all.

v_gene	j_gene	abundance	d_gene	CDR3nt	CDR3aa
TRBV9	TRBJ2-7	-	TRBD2	TGTGCCAGCAGCGCCCCCGGGGGGGCGGAGGAGCAGTACTTC	CASSAPGGAEEQYF
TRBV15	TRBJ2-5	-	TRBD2	TGTGCCACCAGCAGTGACCGGGAGGGGACCCAGTACTTC	CATSSDREGTQYF
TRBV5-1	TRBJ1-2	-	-	TGCGCCAGCAGCTTGCCCGGACTAGGGGGAGGCTACACCTTC	CASSLPGLGGGYTF
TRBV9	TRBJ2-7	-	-	TGTGCCAGCAGCGGAGGGGTCCCCTACGAGCAGTACTTC	CASSGGVPYEQYF
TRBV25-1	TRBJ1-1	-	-	TGTGCCAGCAGCGACACGGGAACGGTTGAAGCTTTCTTT	CASSDTGTVEAFF
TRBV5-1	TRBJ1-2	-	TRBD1	TGCGCCAGCAGCATAAACGGACAGGGACTAAACTATGGCTACACCTTC	CASSINGQGLNYGYTF
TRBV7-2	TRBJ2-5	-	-	TGTGCCAGCAGCTTAGCGCAGACACTCCAAGAGACCCAGTACTTC	CASSLAQTLQETQYF
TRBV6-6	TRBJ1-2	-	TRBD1	TGTGCCAGCAGTGCCCAGGGGGACTATGGCTACACCTTC	CASSAQGDYGYTF
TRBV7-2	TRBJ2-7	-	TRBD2	TGTGCCAGCAGCCAGACTAGCGGGGGGGCCTACGAGCAGTACTTC	CASSQTSGGAYEQYF
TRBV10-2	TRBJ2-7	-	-	TGCGCCAGCAGATTGGAAAACAGGGAGATCTACGAGCAGTACTTC	CASRLENREIYEQYF
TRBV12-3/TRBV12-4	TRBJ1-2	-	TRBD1	TGTGCCAGCAGTAATGGACAGGGCTATGGCTACACCTTC	CASSNGQGYGYTF
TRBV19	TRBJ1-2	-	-	TGTGCCAGTAGTATAGATCACAGGAGGGTCGACGGCTACACCTTC	CASSIDHRRVDGYTF
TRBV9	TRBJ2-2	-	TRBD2	TGTGCCAGCAGCGCCCAGCATGGGGGGGACACCGGGGAGCTGTTTTTT	CASSAQHGGDTGELFF
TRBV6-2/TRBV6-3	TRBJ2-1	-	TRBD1	TGTGCCAGCAGTTACTCATTCCGCAGGACAGGGGGCAATGAGCAGTTCTTC	CASSYSFRRTGGNEQFF
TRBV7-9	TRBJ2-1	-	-	TGTGCCAGCAGCTTTTCAGTGCGGGCGGGGGAGCAGTTCTTC	CASSFSVRAGEQFF
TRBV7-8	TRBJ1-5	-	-	TGTGCCAGCAGCTTAAGGCGAGGGAGCAATCAGCCCCAGCATTTT	CASSLRRGSNQPQHF
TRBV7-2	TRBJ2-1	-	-	TGTGCCAGCACCACAAGCCCTGGGCAGGAGTACAATGAGCAGTTCTTC	CASTTSPGQEYNEQFF
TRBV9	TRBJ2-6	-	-	TGTGCCAGCAGCGTAGCGTCCAGGGGGGCCAACGTCCTGACTTTC	CASSVASRGANVLTF
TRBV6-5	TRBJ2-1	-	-	TGTGCCAGCAGTTACGTCAGGGGAAATGAGCAGTTCTTC	CASSYVRGNEQFF
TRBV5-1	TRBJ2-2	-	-	TGCGCCAGCAGCCCACGACAGCCCAAGAACACCGGGGAGCTGTTTTTT	CASSPRQPKNTGELFF
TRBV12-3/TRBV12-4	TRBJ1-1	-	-	TGTGCCAGCATCGCCGGACAGACCACTGAAGCTTTCTTT	CASIAGQTTEAFF
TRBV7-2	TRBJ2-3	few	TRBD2	TGTGCCAGCACCCCAACGGGGGGTAACACAGATACGCAGTATTTT	CASTPTGGNTDTQYF
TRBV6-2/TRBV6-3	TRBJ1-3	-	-	TGTGCCAGCAGCCTACTAAATCCTGGAAACACCATATATTTT	CASSLLNPGNTIYF
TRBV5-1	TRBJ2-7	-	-	TGCGCCAGCAGCTACCCGTCCTACGAGCAGTACTTC	CASSYPSYEQYF
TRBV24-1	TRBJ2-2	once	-	TGTGCCACCAGTTCTGCCACCTGGAACACCGGGGAGCTGTTTTTT	CATSSATWNTGELFF
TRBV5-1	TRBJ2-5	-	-	TGCGCCAGCACCGGGACTCAAGAGACCCAGTACTTC	CASTGTQETQYF
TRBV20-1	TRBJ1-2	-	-	TGCAGTCCTCCAGGGGACTATGGCTACACCTTC	CSPPGDYGYTF
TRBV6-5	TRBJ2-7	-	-	TGTGCCAGCAGGAGGCAGGTCTGGCAGGGCTACGAGCAGTACTTC	CASRRQVWQGYEQYF
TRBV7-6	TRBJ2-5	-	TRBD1	TGTGCCAGCAGCTTAGCGGCAGGGACAGGGCACCAAGAGACCCAGTACTTC	CASSLAAGTGHQETQYF
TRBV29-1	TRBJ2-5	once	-	TGCAGCGCCACGGACGGACTCCAAGAGACCCAGTACTTC	CSATDGLQETQYF
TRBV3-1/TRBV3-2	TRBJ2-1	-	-	TGTGCCAGCAGCCAATCCGGCAATGAGCAGTTCTTC	CASSQSGNEQFF
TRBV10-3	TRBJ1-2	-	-	TGTGCCATCAGTGAGGGGACACCTGTCGAGGGTGGCTACACCTTC	CAISEGTPVEGGYTF
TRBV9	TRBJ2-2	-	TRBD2	TGTGCCAGCAGCGAAAACCCGAGCGGGGCTTCGAACACCGGGGAGCTGTTTTTT	CASSENPSGASNTGELFF
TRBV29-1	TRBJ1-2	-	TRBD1	TGCAGCGTTGACCGACAGGGAAGAAACTATGGCTACACCTTC	CSVDRQGRNYGYTF
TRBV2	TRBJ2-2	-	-	TGTGCCAGCAGTGAGGAGGGGGAGCTGTTTTTT	CASSEEGELFF
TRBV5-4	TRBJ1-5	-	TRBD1	TGTGCCAGCAGCCCAGGGACAGGGAGGAATCAGCCCCAGCATTTT	CASSPGTGRNQPQHF
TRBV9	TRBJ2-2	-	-	TGTGCCAGCAGGGAGGGCACTACCAACACCGGGGAGCTGTTTTTT	CASREGTTNTGELFF
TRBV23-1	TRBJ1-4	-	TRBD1	TGCGCCAGCAGTCAATCGGGGACAGGGTCGAATCTAAATGAAAAACTGTTTTTT	CASSQSGTGSNLNEKLFF
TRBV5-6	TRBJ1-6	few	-	TGTGCCAGCAGCCCCAGTAGGTCCTATAATTCACCCCTCCACTTT	CASSPSRSYNSPLHF
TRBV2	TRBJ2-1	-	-	TGTGCCAGCAGTGAAGATCCCCCCCGGCAGTTCTTC	CASSEDPPRQFF
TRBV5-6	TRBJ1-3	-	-	TGTGCCAGCAAGCTTGGGGGTCCCGGGAACACCATATATTTT	CASKLGGPGNTIYF
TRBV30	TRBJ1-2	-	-	TGTGCCTGGAGTGTGAATCGGAAGTCTGGCTACACCTTC	CAWSVNRKSGYTF
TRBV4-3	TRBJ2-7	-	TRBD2	TGCGCCAGCAGCCAAGCCCCCTCTAGCGGGGGGGCCGAGCAGTACTTC	CASSQAPSSGGAEQYF
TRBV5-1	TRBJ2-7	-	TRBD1	TGCGCCAGCATCCCGACAGGGGGCTCCCTCGAGCAGTACTTC	CASIPTGGSLEQYF
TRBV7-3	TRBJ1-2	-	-	TGTGCCAGCAGCTTCGCGCCGGGGGTCGACTATGGCTACACCTTC	CASSFAPGVDYGYTF
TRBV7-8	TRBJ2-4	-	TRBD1	TGTGCCAGCAGCTCCACAGGGGGTGGCGGAAACATTCAGTACTTC	CASSSTGGGGNIQYF
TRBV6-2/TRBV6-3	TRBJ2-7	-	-	TGTGCCAGCAGCAGGACCGGCGAGCAGTACTTC	CASSRTGEQYF
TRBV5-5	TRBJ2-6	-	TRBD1	TGTGCCAGCATTAAGGGACAGGGGGCGCCCGGGGCCAACGTCCTGACTTTC	CASIKGQGAPGANVLTF
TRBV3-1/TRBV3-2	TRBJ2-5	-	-	TGTGCCAGCAGCCCAGATCTTGCAGGGACCCAGTACTTC	CASSPDLAGTQYF
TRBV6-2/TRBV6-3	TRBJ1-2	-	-	TGTGCCGGCAGTTACCCGGGGACGGACCTTTTTAACTATGGCTACACCTTC	CAGSYPGTDLFNYGYTF